This TCR beta chain came from a study of a mutant IDH1 vaccine in newly diagnosed glioma (dated by TCRdb to about 2021). Some background on the complete study: Patients were given eight vaccinations, in weeks 1, 3, 5, 7, 11, 15, 19 and 23, which matched visits V03 through V10. Peripheral blood was drawn at six visits: V03 (baseline), V05, V07, V10, V12 and V13. The approximately 33 treated patients were approximately 60% male and roughly 40% female, with a mean age of roughly 40 years. In the chemotherapy-containing groups, vaccination started alongside temozolomide cycles, whereas in patients who had radiotherapy alone it started 4-6 weeks after radiotherapy. Prior to enrollment, patients had been given standard therapy consisting of radiotherapy alone, temozolomide alone, or radiochemotherapy with temozolomide, with the combination given to most patients. For exploratory analyses, longitudinal TCRB deep sequencing was carried out in around 26 treated patients wherever samples were available. General study outcomes and caveats: Pseudoprogression seemed to be unrelated to changes in the top peripheral T cell clonotypes found by TCRB sequencing. Immune responses induced by the vaccine were seen in around 93% of patients across multiple MHC alleles. Selection of PBMC samples for TCRB deep sequencing was based on availability. According to the authors, sample limitations meant that analyses of patient blood samples could not be reproduced.

Library preparation was by the immunoSEQ multiplex PCR assay. Rearranged TCR beta chain sequences were amplified using the hsTCRB Kit according to the manufacturer's protocol. TCRB libraries were sequenced on an Illumina MiSeq. On the study's bioinformatics: Demultiplexing, trimming and gene mapping were performed with the kit vendor's proprietary platform. TCRdb mirrors the immuneACCESS table, restricted to in-frame sequences. Some clones are absent from its copies; in checked studies, under half trace to an unresolved V gene, and the reason for the others is unknown. V and J calls plus clone size are reproduced from that table; the DNA served to infer D and trimming. The sample includes some 38,000 clones, with roughly 76% observed a single time. The ten top clones hold 4% to 6% of the sample. V is cut back by 2 bases and J by 0 bases, with 9 bases in the junction unmatched. Including cysteine and phenylalanine, the CDR3 has 18 amino acids. Only the CDR3 region is kept as DNA, spanning 54 bases read in frame from base 1. CDR1 and CDR2 are drawn from the germline V gene: LGHNA, YSLEER.

What the time point label conveys for this sample: week 23, last vaccination. Each vaccine dose was 300 ug of a 20-mer mutant IDH1 peptide in Montanide, given subcutaneously with topical imiquimod. The donors had newly diagnosed IDH1-mutant astrocytomas of WHO grade 3 or 4 that showed loss of nuclear ATRX. The samples were drawn from NOA16, a multicentre, single-arm, open-label phase I trial in Germany that tested a mutant IDH1 peptide vaccine in humans for the first time. The DNeasy Blood and Tissue Kit was used to extract genomic DNA from EDTA blood for TCRB sequencing. About this clone itself: This receptor's antigen is unknown. Base qualities are not at hand, and no much larger clone is one base apart.

The specimen comprised PBMCs, sampled from a glioma patient whose treatment included an IDH1 peptide vaccine. The receptor was isolated from a man in his forties with glioma. The chain joins TRBV4-3 to TRBJ2-1, with 8 bases in between that match TRBD2. The DNA is as follows: TGCGCCAGCAGCCAATCATGGGGGGGGACTAGCTCCTACAATGAGCAGTTCTTC. It encodes CASSQSWGGTSSYNEQFF.